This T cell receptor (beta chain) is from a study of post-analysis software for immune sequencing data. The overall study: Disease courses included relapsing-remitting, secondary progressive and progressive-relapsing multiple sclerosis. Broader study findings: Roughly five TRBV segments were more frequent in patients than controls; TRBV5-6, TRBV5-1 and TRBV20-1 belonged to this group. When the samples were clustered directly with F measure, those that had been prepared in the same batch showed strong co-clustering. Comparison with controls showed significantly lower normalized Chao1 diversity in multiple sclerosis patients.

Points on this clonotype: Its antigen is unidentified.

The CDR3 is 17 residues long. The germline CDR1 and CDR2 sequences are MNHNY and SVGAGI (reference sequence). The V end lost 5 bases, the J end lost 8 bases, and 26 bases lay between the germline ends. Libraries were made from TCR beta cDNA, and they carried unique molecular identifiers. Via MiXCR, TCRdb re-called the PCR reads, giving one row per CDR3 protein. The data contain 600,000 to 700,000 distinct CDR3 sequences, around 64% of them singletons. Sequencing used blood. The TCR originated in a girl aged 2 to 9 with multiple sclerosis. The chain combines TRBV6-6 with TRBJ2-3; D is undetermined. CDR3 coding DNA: TGTGCCAGCAGTCGCCAAACGGCGGCAAAAAAGGCTCGTACGCAGTATTTT. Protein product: CASSRQTAAKKARTQYF.